The 30 T cell receptor beta chains presented below share a single source sample, sequenced in a study of Ad26.COV2.S vaccination and SARS-CoV-2 variants. The table came from immunoSEQ multiplex PCR; TCRdb's copy has only in-frame clones and leaves some out. The table includes about 370,000 clones, 89% detected once. This sample's treatment: around 19 received Ad26.COV2.S at low or high dose, single or two shots; five or six received placebo; per-sample allocation not given. Sampling was done on day 63 after the first vaccine or placebo injection. Sequencing used peripheral blood, obtained in a trial of Ad26.COV2.S vaccine versus placebo. These receptors came from a person between 18 and 59 years old who received the Ad26.COV2.S COVID-19 vaccine or a placebo.

V is TRBV7-2 and J is TRBJ2-7; 10 positions agree with TRBD2. V shed 5 bases, J shed 6 bases, and the junction held 7 bases outside the gene matches. There are 14 residues in the CDR3. The germline gives CDR1 SGHTA, CDR2 FQGNSA. CDR3 amino acids: CASSPLAGASEQYF. CDR3 in DNA: TGTGCCAGCAGCCCTCTAGCGGGAGCCTCCGAGCAGTACTTC.

The gene calls are TRBV9 and TRBJ2-7, with TRBD2 matching 9 bases. The ends lost 0 bases at V and 4 bases at J; junction bases unmatched: 5. Germline assignment: CDR1 SGDLS and CDR2 YYNGEE. The CDR3 covers 15 residues. The CDR3 loop is CASSVGPSGKYEQYF. The DNA of the CDR3 is TGTGCCAGCAGCGTAGGTCCTAGCGGGAAATACGAGCAGTACTTC.

As regards this clone: This specimen includes other DNA sequences encoding the same CDR3. The chain couples TRBV4-1 to TRBJ2-7; 7 bases map to TRBD2. The CDR3 runs 14 residues. Trimming cost V 4 bases and J 0 bases; bases outside gene matches: 3. Germline V CDR1 and CDR2: MGHRA, YSYEKL. The CDR3 nucleotides are TGCGCCAGCAGCCTTACTAGCGACTCCTACGAGCAGTACTTC. Translation: CASSLTSDSYEQYF.

This chain uses TRBV4-1 with TRBJ2-5, with D tentatively TRBD1 (5 bases). V dropped 0 bases and J dropped 5 bases, with 19 bases sitting between them. Germline V gene sequence: CDR1 MGHRA, CDR2 YSYEKL. The CDR3 extends over 17 amino acids. The CDR3 loop reads CASSQDRAGRVGETQYF. CDR3 DNA: TGCGCCAGCAGCCAAGATCGAGCAGGGCGAGTAGGGGAGACCCAGTACTTC.

The chain couples TRBV5-1 to TRBJ1-4; possible D gene TRBD1, 6 bases. The CDR3 has 15 amino acids. Trimming cost V 4 bases and J 1 base, with 11 bases left between them. The germline V gene encodes CDR1 SGHRS and CDR2 YFSETQ. The CDR3 nucleotides read TGCGCCAGCAGCGTACAGGGTGTAACTAATGAAAAACTGTTTTTT. Translated, it gives CASSVQGVTNEKLFF.

The chain links TRBV3-1 (or the pseudogene TRBV3-2) to TRBJ2-7, with D possibly matching TRBD1 (5 bases). Per germline, CDR1 LGHDT and CDR2 YNNKEL (reference sequence). The V end lost 1 base, the J end lost 4 bases, and 8 bases lay between the germline ends. The CDR3 is 13 residues long. The CDR3 here is CASSQVGPYEQYF. Here the CDR3 DNA reads TGTGCCAGCAGCCAAGTGGGGCCTTACGAGCAGTACTTC.

This rearrangement joins TRBV28 to TRBJ2-5; D is possibly TRBD1 or TRBD2 (5 bases each). The germline V gene has CDR1 MDHEN and CDR2 SYDVKM. This CDR3 region has 14 residues. The V and J ends lost 6 bases and 7 bases respectively, with 18 bases between them. The CDR3 DNA sequence: TGTGCCAGCAGGGGGTTCATTCCTGGGGGGACCCAGTACTTC. It is translated as CASRGFIPGGTQYF.

The genes are TRBV3-1 (or the pseudogene TRBV3-2) and TRBJ2-2; D possibly corresponds to TRBD2 (5 bases). Germline CDR1 and CDR2: LGHDT and YNNKEL (reference sequence). V lost 4 bases and J 6 bases, leaving 15 bases between the germline ends. The CDR3 has 15 residues. CDR3 amino acids: CASSLPPSIPGELFF. The CDR3 DNA is TGTGCCAGCAGCCTTCCTCCTAGCATCCCCGGGGAGCTGTTTTTT.

The chain joins TRBV28 to TRBJ2-7; 7 bases fit TRBD2. Trimming at V came to 8 bases and at J to 1 base, leaving 14 bases not matched to a gene. CDR3 length equals 16 residues. CDR1 MDHEN and CDR2 SYDVKM come from the germline V gene. The CDR3 reads CASSLVSGGSSYEQYF. The CDR3 nucleotides are TGTGCCAGCTCCCTGGTTTCTGGCGGGAGTTCCTACGAGCAGTACTTC.

The J gene is TRBJ2-7, the V gene TRBV4-3; TRBD1 is a possible D gene (6 bases). The ends were cut back, 1 base at V and 3 bases at J, with 22 bases in the middle. Per the germline V gene, CDR1 is LGHNA and CDR2 is YSLEER. CDR3 size: 18 residues. The CDR3 region is CASSQALHRERDFYEQYF. The CDR3 DNA follows: TGCGCCAGCAGCCAAGCTCTACACAGGGAGCGAGACTTCTACGAGCAGTACTTC.

The chain carries TRBV28 and TRBJ2-7; D possibly corresponds to TRBD2 (5 bases). This CDR3 region has 14 residues. The V and J ends lost 2 bases and 0 bases respectively, with 8 bases between them. CDR1 is MDHEN and CDR2 is SYDVKM in the germline V gene. The CDR3 reads CASSLPGSSYEQYF. CDR3 bases: TGTGCCAGCAGTTTACCGGGGAGCTCCTACGAGCAGTACTTC.

In its sample, this clone was seen once. The rearrangement links TRBV5-8 to TRBJ2-7; 9 bases are shared with TRBD1. From germline, CDR1 is SGHTS and CDR2 YDEGEE. This CDR3 spans 14 amino acids. V dropped 2 bases and J dropped 5; count of bases not matched to a gene: 5. CDR3 bases: TGTGCCAGCAGCTTTGACAGGGGGATCAACGAGCAGTACTTC. This gives the protein CASSFDRGINEQYF.

This clone was counted once. The genes are TRBV28 and TRBJ2-2, with D maybe TRBD2 (5 bases). Germline lookup yields CDR1 MDHEN and CDR2 SYDVKM. The CDR3 totals 13 residues. Trimming took 10 bases from V and 4 from J, leaving 13 bases between them. The CDR3 region has the DNA TGTGCCACCCACTGGAGCGGCACCGGGGAGCTGTTTTTT. This translates into CATHWSGTGELFF.

This clone came up once. The chain couples TRBV28 to TRBJ2-5; tentatively, D is TRBD2 (7 bases). The V end was cut by 5 bases, the J end by 7 bases, with 20 bases between. The CDR3 runs to 15 residues. Looked up from germline, CDR1 is MDHEN and CDR2 is SYDVKM. CDR3 amino acids: CASSQEGEGGRTQYF. CDR3 coding DNA: TGTGCCAGCAGTCAGGAGGGGGAGGGTGGTAGGACCCAGTACTTC. The full variable domain, its missing parts supplied by reference TRBV28 and TRBJ2-5, is DVKVTQSSRYLVKRTGEKVFLECVQDMDHENMFWYRQDPGLGLRLIYFSYDVKMKEKGDIPEGYSVSREKKERFSLILESASTNQTSMYLCASSQEGEGGRTQYFGPGTRLLVL.

CDR3 residues: CASRDRGGGNTIYF. The CDR3 DNA reads as TGTGCCAGTAGGGACAGGGGCGGTGGAAACACCATATATTTT. This chain uses TRBV19 with TRBJ1-3; 9 nucleotides line up with TRBD1. Germline trimming cut 6 bases from V and 3 bases from J; bases unmatched to any gene: 3. The CDR3 is 14 amino acids. CDR1 and CDR2 from the germline V gene are LNHDA and SQIVND (reference sequence). Combining the CDR3 with reference TRBV19 and TRBJ1-3 gives the whole variable domain DGGITQSPKYLFRKEGQNVTLSCEQNLNHDAMYWYRQDPGQGLRLIYYSQIVNDFQKGDIAEGYSVSREKKESFPLTVTSAQKNPTAFYLCASRDRGGGNTIYFGEGSWLTVV.

The CDR3 sequence: CASSEDRGARTQYF. The CDR3 DNA sequence: TGTGCCAGCAGTGAGGACAGGGGGGCTCGAACCCAGTACTTC. This rearrangement joins TRBV6-1 to TRBJ2-5; 10 bases are shared with TRBD1. Germline V gives CDR1 MNHNS, CDR2 SASEGT. The junction had 6 bases not matched to a gene; V was cut back by 3 bases and J by 8 bases. The CDR3 spans 14 residues.

This rearrangement joins TRBV19 to TRBJ1-5; the match to TRBD1 covers 7 bases. After removal of 5 bases from V and 9 bases from J, the junction contained 13 bases not matched to a gene. The CDR3 spans 15 residues. Germline V gives CDR1 LNHDA, CDR2 SQIVND (reference sequence). This CDR3 is CASSAGTEVKRPQHF. DNA of the CDR3: TGTGCCAGTAGTGCCGGGACAGAAGTAAAGCGGCCCCAGCATTTT.

CDR3 coding DNA: TGTGCCAGCTCTTCCCGACCGAAGAGCTCCTATAATTCACCCCTCCACTTT. It yields the protein CASSSRPKSSYNSPLHF. V gene TRBV27 combines with J gene TRBJ1-6, with D uncertain. The germline CDR1 and CDR2 sequences are MNHEY and SMNVEV (reference sequence). Trimming pared 8 bases from V and 0 bases from J, leaving 17 bases between. The CDR3 has 17 residues.

J is TRBJ1-5 and V is TRBV19, with D unresolved. The CDR3 loop spans 14 amino acids. Germline assignment: CDR1 LNHDA and CDR2 SQIVND (reference sequence). V dropped 4 bases and J dropped 7 bases, with 14 bases sitting between them. The CDR3 spells CASSTWESQQPQHF. The CDR3 nucleotides read TGTGCCAGTAGTACGTGGGAGTCACAACAGCCCCAGCATTTT.

The chain is built from TRBV7-2 and TRBJ2-7; possibly TRBD1 or TRBD2 for D (5 bases each). This CDR3 region has 14 residues. V was clipped by 5 bases and J by 2 bases, with 13 bases between them. Germline CDR1 reads SGHTA; CDR2 reads FQGNSA. The DNA for the CDR3 is TGTGCCAGCAGCCCGGGGACGGCCGCCTACGAGCAGTACTTC. Encoded protein: CASSPGTAAYEQYF.

The genes are TRBV7-3 and TRBJ2-7; 8 positions match TRBD2. The CDR3 loop spans 15 amino acids. The germline V gene has CDR1 SGHTA and CDR2 FQGTGA. J gave up 2 bases and V 4 bases, and 7 bases lay outside the gene matches. The CDR3 sequence is CASSSEVGLAYEQYF. The CDR3 DNA is TGTGCCAGCAGCTCAGAAGTGGGACTAGCCTACGAGCAGTACTTC.

This chain uses TRBV11-3 with TRBJ2-4; D is perhaps TRBD2 (6 bases). The CDR3 runs to 17 residues. V was clipped by 1 base and J by 1 base, with 14 bases between them. Germline V gene data show CDR1 as SGHNT and CDR2 as YENEEA. The CDR3 DNA is TGTGCCAGCAGCTTAGTTCTCGCGGGACTGGCCAAAAACATTCAGTACTTC. Protein sequence: CASSLVLAGLAKNIQYF.

This clone showed up just once. The rearrangement uses TRBV15 and TRBJ2-7; 8 nucleotides agree with TRBD1. The CDR3 spans 16 residues. Germline V gene data show CDR1 as LNHNV and CDR2 as YYDKDF (reference sequence). J lost 6 bases, V lost 2 bases, and 12 bases had no gene match. CDR3 DNA sequence: TGTGCCACCAGCAGAACTAAAGACTGGACAGGGTTCGAGCAGTACTTC. Residues: CATSRTKDWTGFEQYF.

The gene calls are TRBV10-2 and TRBJ2-1, with 13 bases fitting TRBD2. Trimming removed 3 bases from V and 8 bases from J; junction bases left unmatched: 4. This CDR3 spans 15 amino acids. Looked up from germline, CDR1 is WSHSY and CDR2 is SAAADI. The CDR3 here is CASSDWTSGSDEQFF. Here the CDR3 DNA reads TGCGCCAGCAGTGATTGGACTAGCGGGAGCGATGAGCAGTTCTTC.

The chain recombines TRBV4-1 with TRBJ2-3, with TRBD2 identical over 9 bases. Germline values: CDR1 MGHRA, CDR2 YSYEKL. After removal of 4 bases from V and 1 base from J, the junction contained 9 bases not matched to a gene. This CDR3 region has 17 residues. CDR3 region: CASSPPWEREGTDTQYF. The DNA for the CDR3 is TGCGCCAGCAGCCCTCCCTGGGAGCGGGAGGGCACAGATACGCAGTATTTT.

J is TRBJ2-7 and V is TRBV19; TRBD1 agrees at 10 bases. Germline assignment: CDR1 LNHDA and CDR2 SQIVND (reference sequence). This CDR3 comprises 14 residues. The J segment lost 5 bases and the V segment lost 9 bases, leaving 10 bases of the junction unmatched. The CDR3 loop is CASQGQGYRDEQYF. In DNA, the CDR3 is TGTGCCAGCCAGGGACAGGGGTATCGTGACGAGCAGTACTTC.

This chain connects TRBV7-6 to TRBJ2-3; the D gene is possibly TRBD2 (5 bases). V was trimmed by 4 bases and J by 5 bases, leaving 16 bases between them. The CDR3 extends over 15 amino acids. Germline loops: CDR1 SGHVS, CDR2 FNYEAQ. This chain's CDR3 is CASSSSLVRGDTQYF. In DNA form, the CDR3 reads TGTGCCAGCAGCTCTTCCTTGGTTCGGGGAGATACGCAGTATTTT.

In this sample, this clone turned up once. The V gene is TRBV24-1, the J gene TRBJ2-1, with TRBD2 matching over 8 bases. This CDR3 contains 16 residues. Germline assignment: CDR1 KGHDR and CDR2 SFDVKD. The V segment lost 4 bases and the J segment 3 bases; nucleotides outside the gene matches: 7. The chain's CDR3 is CATSDPTSGHYNEQFF. DNA of the CDR3: TGTGCCACCAGTGACCCTACTAGCGGACACTACAATGAGCAGTTCTTC.

This clone was recorded only once. The chain carries TRBV6-5 and TRBJ1-2; D gene unclear. Trimming pared 5 bases from V and 4 bases from J, leaving 11 bases between. The CDR3 totals 13 residues. Germline CDR1 is MNHEY and CDR2 is SVGAGI. CDR3 sequence: CASSNGFRYGYTF. CDR3 nucleotide sequence: TGTGCCAGCAGTAACGGGTTTCGCTATGGCTACACCTTC.

V usage is TRBV28 and J usage is TRBJ1-1; 10 bases are shared with TRBD1. Germline V gives CDR1 MDHEN, CDR2 SYDVKM. J lost 5 bases, V lost 2 bases, and 8 bases had no gene match. The CDR3 covers 16 residues. The CDR3 DNA reads TGTGCCAGCAGTTTACTTCCGGGACAGGGGACGACTGAAGCTTTCTTT. It specifies CASSLLPGQGTTEAFF.